This T cell receptor (beta chain) was sequenced for a study of blood T cell repertoires in COVID-19 (TCRdb year 2020). In terms of the full investigation: The collaborator samples originated in the United States, Italy and Spain and spanned the acute and convalescent phases of COVID-19. The material from the prospective study consisted of cDNA or gDNA derived from T cells, B-cell-depleted T cells, or PBMCs. Subjects who had been exposed to COVID-19, were actively infected with it, or had recovered from it provided the deeply sampled blood TCRbeta repertoires that made up the dataset. The repertoires were made available in a free public database intended to serve as a resource for research on the immune response to SARS-CoV-2. Samples were obtained from the ongoing ImmuneRACE study (first 160 participants) and from about 1,300 subjects provided by 6 global collaborators. Sample metadata almost always included a de-identified subject ID, COVID-19 status, age in years and sex. HLA class I and class II types, where available, came from metadata supplied by the sample provider rather than from assay-based typing.

V is clipped by 0 bases and J by 10 bases, and the sequence between their germline boundaries is 14 bases long. In the germline V gene, CDR1 corresponds to SGHDN and CDR2 to FVKESK. The CDR3 spans 14 residues, from the cysteine through the phenylalanine. The sequence is cut down to CDR3 DNA, 42 bases in frame from base 1. TCRbeta CDR3 regions were amplified from genomic DNA using the immunoSEQ Assay, a bias-controlled multiplex PCR. Turning to the authors' computational methods: The number of nucleated cells in each sample was estimated by amplification of reference gene primers within the assay. Sequence reads were collapsed and filtered to measure the absolute abundance of every unique TCRbeta CDR3 rearrangement. For each sample, productive Simpson clonality was calculated as the square root of Simpson's diversity index across productive rearrangements. The immuneACCESS repertoire file appears here via TCRdb, limited to in-frame rearrangements. These files lack a portion of the clones; in checked studies, under half of the deficit traces to unresolved V genes, and the cause of the others is not known. The DNA was the basis for D and trimming; V, J and clone size are from that table. The sample contains approximately 230,000 clones, around 88% of them found a single time. About 6.7% of the sample goes to the ten largest clones.

In Seattle, one collaborating source enrolled patients while the infection was active and tracked those patients longitudinally over the course of disease. The collaborating institutions used their own protocols to collect whole blood in K2EDTA tubes. For TCRbeta analysis, collaborators shipped samples as frozen whole blood, isolated PBMCs, or DNA extracted from either of those sample types. Overall study results and their limits: How much clinical and demographic metadata was included differed by source and by participant, and the metadata was provided uncurated.

To note about this clone: No antigen is known for it. Per-nucleotide qualities are absent, and no much larger clonotype sits a single base away.

The chain joins TRBV14 to TRBJ2-3; TRBD2 is a weak D gene call, 6 bases matching. Material: peripheral blood. This clonotype originated in a woman in her 30s with COVID-19, enrolled during active disease. The bases read TGTGCCAGCAGCCAAGAACTAGCCTTCGGGTCGCAGTATTTT. Translated, this gives CASSQELAFGSQYF.